The present T cell receptor beta chain was sequenced within a study of CD8 T cells in ankylosing spondylitis. CDR3 length: 15 residues. Germline CDR1 and CDR2: MGHRA and YSYEKL. V dropped 9 bases and J dropped 2 bases, with 19 bases sitting between them. This clonotype came up many times. Its antigen is undetermined. Preparation of TCR beta libraries was done by quantitative 5'-RACE with molecular barcodes. TCRdb ran MiXCR on the 5' RACE reads and lists one entry per CDR3 protein. The table records around 100,000 distinct CDR3 sequences, roughly 10% of them present only once. Findings and caveats of the study: Disease-linked clones had a CD8+ phenotype and relatively low frequency in peripheral blood. Disease-linked clones were reportedly significantly enriched in matched ankylosing spondylitis synovial fluid. The study identified a TCR beta motif of seven or eight highly homologous variants that appeared characteristic of ankylosing spondylitis blood. In the blood and synovial fluid of reactive arthritis, some motif variants had been previously reported.

Sequencing used blood, either unsorted or a sorted T cell fraction (not recorded which). J is TRBJ2-5 and V is TRBV4-1; TRBD2 might be the D (6 bases). The receptor comes from a male donor with ankylosing spondylitis. The CDR3 bases are TGCGCCAGTACCAAGAAGGTGGGAGGACAAGAGACCCAGTACTTC. It is translated as CASTKKVGGQETQYF.